This paragraph reports one TCR beta chain. The antigen it binds to is not known. Per-nucleotide qualities are absent, and no much larger clonotype sits a single base away. These data come from a study of OX40 agonist ivuxolimab in advanced cancers. For the study in its entirety: Ivuxolimab, which targeted the costimulatory receptor OX40 (CD134), was an agonistic, fully human IgG2 monoclonal antibody. Three dose-escalation patients achieved partial responses, one with hepatocellular carcinoma and two with cutaneous melanoma. Intravenous ivuxolimab was administered to patients every 2 weeks at six dose levels: 0.01, 0.1, 0.3, 1.5, 3 and 10 mg/kg. The purpose of peripheral TCRbeta sequencing was to test whether ivuxolimab changed TCR sequence diversity and led to clonal T-cell expansion. The paper describes the monotherapy dose-escalation part (N = 52 patients) of the phase I trial of ivuxolimab. Patients were allowed to have had prior anti-PD-1, anti-PD-L1 or anti-CTLA-4 therapy, and roughly two fifths of the dose-escalation patients had been treated with checkpoint inhibitors. In the dose-escalation cohort, around 80% of patients were male, and the mean age was 60 years with a range of roughly 23 to 79. Of the 52 patients in dose escalation, about 20 had hepatocellular carcinoma, some 15 had melanoma, 9 had renal cell carcinoma and 9 had head and neck cancer.

For sequencing of the TCRbeta CDR3 region, genomic DNA was extracted from the sorted cells. TCRbeta CDR3 regions were sequenced using the immunoSEQ Assay. TCRdb mirrors the immuneACCESS table, restricted to in-frame sequences. Some clones are absent from its copies; in checked studies, under half trace to an unresolved V gene, and the reason for the others is unknown. The sample data list some 6,000 clones, and about 80% of these were observed just once. The ten largest clones capture just under 25% of the sample. Summary of the overall study and its limitations: At doses from 0.1 to 3.0 mg/kg, clonal expansion was seen in both CD4+ and CD8+ blood T cells between baseline and week 6. The antigen specificity of the peripheral T cells that underwent clonal expansion was not determined. On average, CD8+ T cells showed more expanded clones than CD4+ T cells after ivuxolimab. Partial responders in the 0.1-3.0 mg/kg groups had among the lowest normalized peripheral clonal expansion, especially among CD8+ T cells. Low levels of normalized T-cell clonal expansion were also seen in some patients who did not respond.

Germline trimming amounts to 7 bases on V and 5 bases on J, with 4 as the count of junction bases outside the gene matches. The germline V gene sets CDR1 to SQVTM and CDR2 to ANQGSEA. The cysteine opens and the phenylalanine closes a CDR3 of 12 amino acids. The DNA shown is the 36-base CDR3, in frame from base 1. Patients with autoimmune disease history or receiving systemic immunosuppression were excluded from the trial. In every dose cohort, peripheral blood was drawn for TCR sequencing at baseline, cycle 4 day 1, and cycle 7 day 1. Samples came from an open-label, multicenter, first-in-human phase I dose-escalation trial of ivuxolimab. Adults with locally advanced or metastatic melanoma, renal cell carcinoma, hepatocellular carcinoma or head and neck squamous cell carcinoma were enrolled in the trial. Before TCR sequencing, CD4+ T cells and CD8+ T cells were sorted from peripheral blood as separate populations.

The rearranged segments are TRBV29-1 and TRBJ1-1; TRBD1 lines up with 10 middle nucleotides. The material was CD4+ or CD8+ T cells sorted from blood, obtained in a trial of the OX40 agonist ivuxolimab. This receptor was taken from an adult with an advanced solid tumor such as melanoma, head and neck, liver or kidney cancer. The CDR3 amino acid sequence is: CSADRGLTEAFF. Read as DNA, the sequence is TGCAGCGCAGACAGGGGGCTTACTGAAGCTTTCTTT.